Sequencing of this TCR beta chain was carried out in a study of blood T cell repertoires in COVID-19. Study in general: The United States, Italy and Spain were the sources of the acute and convalescent COVID-19 samples. From T cells, B-cell-depleted T cells, or PBMCs came the material, which was cDNA or gDNA.

The germline V gene encodes CDR1 SGHAT and CDR2 FQNNGV. Trimming removed 5 bases from V and 1 base from J, with 11 bases in between. This CDR3 has 14 amino acids. Original data processing: Reference gene primer amplification gave nucleated cell count estimates. Sequenced by immunoSEQ multiplex PCR; TCRdb stores in-frame clones only, minus some. V and J calls and clone size are copied from that table; D and trimming were computed from the DNA. The sample consists of 200,000 to 250,000 clones, 84% of them appearing once. The rearrangement joins TRBV11-2 to TRBJ1-1; unclear D gene. The TCR comes from a human donor in a cohort sampled during active COVID-19. Sequenced input: peripheral blood. The CDR3 loop reads CASSIKRQNTEAFF. In DNA, the CDR3 is TGTGCCAGCAGCATAAAACGACAGAACACTGAAGCTTTCTTT.